A selection of T cell receptor beta chains follows, all from one sample in a study of T cell changes during pregnancy in multiple sclerosis. Here immunoSEQ multiplex PCR was the method, and the copy in TCRdb shows in-frame clones only, minus some. The table has approximately 44,000 clones, roughly nine tenths seen once. This material consisted of CD4+ T cells from peripheral blood mononuclear cells, taken before pregnancy. The source is a female donor with multiple sclerosis, enrolled in a pregnancy study. Both conserved end residues are part of each CDR3. D genes are given only for firm matches. Rows may omit the clone size; those that give it use once, few, many or a size class.

>-|TRBV4-2|TRBJ2-3|-
CASSQEVGTGGWADTQYF
TGTGCCAGCAGCCAAGAGGTTGGGACTGGGGGGTGGGCAGATACGCAGTATTTT
>once|TRBV18|TRBJ1-2|-
CASSPPGDYGYTF
TGTGCCAGCTCACCACCGGGCGACTATGGCTACACCTTC
>-|TRBV6-1|TRBJ2-5|TRBD1
CASRTRTGGETQYF
TGTGCCAGCAGGACCAGGACAGGGGGAGAGACCCAGTACTTC
>-|TRBV9|TRBJ1-5|-
CASSFLPDQPQHF
TGTGCCAGCAGCTTCTTACCAGATCAGCCCCAGCATTTT
>once|TRBV25-1|TRBJ2-7|TRBD2
CASSELASGGAQGDEQYF
TGTGCCAGCAGTGAATTGGCTAGCGGGGGAGCCCAGGGTGACGAGCAGTACTTC
>-|TRBV6-1|TRBJ1-2|TRBD1
CASIQSVGGGQGAF
TGTGCCAGCATTCAATCCGTCGGCGGGGGACAGGGCGCCTTC
>-|TRBV5-6|TRBJ2-1|TRBD2
CASSFIQAGTNEQFF
TGTGCCAGCAGCTTCATCCAAGCGGGGACGAATGAGCAGTTCTTC
>few|TRBV6-1|TRBJ2-1|TRBD1
CASSEWTGGNEQFF
TGTGCCAGCAGTGAATGGACAGGGGGCAATGAGCAGTTCTTC
>-|TRBV18|TRBJ2-7|-
CASSPMDGTGGYEQYF
TGTGCCAGCTCACCTATGGACGGTACCGGGGGTTACGAGCAGTACTTC
>-|TRBV6-4|TRBJ1-2|-
CASSDLPAGYGYTF
TGTGCCAGCAGTGACCTACCCGCGGGCTATGGCTACACCTTC
>-|TRBV2|TRBJ2-7|-
CASSDPGSYEQYF
TGTGCCAGCAGTGACCCAGGGTCCTACGAGCAGTACTTC
>-|TRBV11-3|TRBJ1-1|-
CASSLMGQNTEAFF
TGTGCCAGCAGCTTAATGGGCCAGAACACTGAAGCTTTCTTT
>-|TRBV9|TRBJ2-5|TRBD1
CASSVGTGQETQYF
TGTGCCAGCAGCGTAGGGACAGGTCAAGAGACCCAGTACTTC
>-|TRBV7-2|TRBJ2-7|TRBD2
CASSPASGAQYEQYF
TGTGCCAGCAGCCCCGCTAGCGGGGCCCAATACGAGCAGTACTTC
>-|TRBV10-3|TRBJ2-7|TRBD2
CAIASGGSYEQYF
TGTGCCATCGCTAGCGGGGGATCCTACGAGCAGTACTTC
>few|TRBV7-2|TRBJ1-5|TRBD1
CASSSPEGAKPQHF
TGTGCCAGCAGCTCACCCGAGGGGGCTAAGCCCCAGCATTTT
>-|TRBV23-1|TRBJ2-7|TRBD1
CASSQSAWQGAWEQYF
TGCGCCAGCAGTCAGTCGGCATGGCAGGGGGCTTGGGAGCAGTACTTC
>once|TRBV6-5|TRBJ1-6|-
CASTNPDMGNSPLHF
TGTGCCAGCACTAACCCGGACATGGGAAATTCACCCCTCCACTTT
>-|TRBV11-2|TRBJ1-1|-
CASSFFGRGSSEAFF
TGTGCCAGCAGCTTTTTCGGGAGGGGGAGTTCTGAAGCTTTCTTT
>once|TRBV7-8|TRBJ2-1|-
CASSSTWPRGNEQFF
TGTGCCAGCAGCTCCACTTGGCCTCGGGGCAATGAGCAGTTCTTC
>-|TRBV18|TRBJ1-2|-
CASSPLDRGGHGYTF
TGTGCCAGCTCACCACTTGACCGGGGAGGGCATGGCTACACCTTC
>-|TRBV2|TRBJ2-7|-
CASSEGRSTSYEQYF
TGTGCCAGCAGTGAAGGACGGTCGACATCCTACGAGCAGTACTTC
>-|TRBV2|TRBJ1-6|-
CASDEQGHSPLHF
TGTGCCAGCGACGAACAGGGCCATTCACCCCTCCACTTT
>-|TRBV6-4|TRBJ1-5|TRBD1
CASKEDRGGHWSGGRPQHF
TGTGCCAGCAAAGAGGACAGGGGTGGTCATTGGTCGGGAGGTCGGCCCCAGCATTTT
>-|TRBV5-1|TRBJ2-5|TRBD2
CASSLAGGQETQYF
TGCGCCAGCAGCTTAGCGGGGGGGCAAGAGACCCAGTACTTC
>-|TRBV7-2|TRBJ1-1|-
CASSLIAEAFF
TGTGCCAGCAGCTTAATCGCTGAAGCTTTCTTT
>-|TRBV7-3|TRBJ2-2|-
CASSLSDRSNTGELFF
TGTGCCAGCAGCTTAAGTGACAGGTCGAACACCGGGGAGCTGTTTTTT
>-|TRBV5-8|TRBJ1-5|-
CASSLRGGSNQPQHF
TGTGCCAGCAGCTTGCGCGGGGGGAGCAATCAGCCCCAGCATTTT
>-|TRBV6-5|TRBJ1-4|-
CASSYSAAEDEKLFF
TGTGCCAGCAGTTACTCCGCGGCGGAGGATGAAAAACTGTTTTTT